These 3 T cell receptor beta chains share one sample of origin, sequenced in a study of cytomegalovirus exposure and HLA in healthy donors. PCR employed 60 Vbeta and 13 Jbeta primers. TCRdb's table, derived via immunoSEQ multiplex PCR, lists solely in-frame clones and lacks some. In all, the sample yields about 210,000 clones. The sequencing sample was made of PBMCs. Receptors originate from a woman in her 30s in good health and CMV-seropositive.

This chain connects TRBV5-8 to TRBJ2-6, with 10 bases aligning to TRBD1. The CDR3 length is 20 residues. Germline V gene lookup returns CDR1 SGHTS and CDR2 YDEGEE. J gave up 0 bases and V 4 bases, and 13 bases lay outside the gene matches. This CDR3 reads CASSPRQGAKRDSGANVLTF. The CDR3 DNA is TGTGCCAGCAGCCCGAGACAGGGGGCAAAAAGGGACTCTGGGGCCAACGTCCTGACTTTC. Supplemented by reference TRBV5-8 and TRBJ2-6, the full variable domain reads EAGVTQSPTHLIKTRGQQATLRCSPISGHTSVYWYQQALGLGLQFLLWYDEGEERNRGNFPPRFSGRQFPNYSSELNVNALELEDSALYLCASSPRQGAKRDSGANVLTFGAGSRLTVL.

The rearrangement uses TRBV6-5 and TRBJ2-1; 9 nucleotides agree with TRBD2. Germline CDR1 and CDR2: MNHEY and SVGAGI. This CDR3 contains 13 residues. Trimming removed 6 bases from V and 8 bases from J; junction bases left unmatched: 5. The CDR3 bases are TGTGCCAGCAGACGATCTAGCGGGGATGAGCAGTTCTTC. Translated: CASRRSSGDEQFF.

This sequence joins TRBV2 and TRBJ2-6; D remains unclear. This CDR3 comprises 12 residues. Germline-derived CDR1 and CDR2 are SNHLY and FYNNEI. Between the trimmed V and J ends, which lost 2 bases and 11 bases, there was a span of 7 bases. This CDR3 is CASSEQTDVLTF. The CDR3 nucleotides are TGTGCCAGCAGTGAACAGACTGACGTCCTGACTTTC.